The present TCR beta chain was sequenced within a study of blood T cell repertoires in COVID-19. The overall study: Whether acute or convalescent, the COVID-19 samples came from the United States, Italy and Spain.

The germline CDR1 and CDR2 sequences are MNHEY and SMNVEV (reference sequence). V lost 6 bases, J lost 5 bases, and 5 bases stayed unmatched. The CDR3 totals 15 residues. The sample holds a few counts of this clone. Study members were between roughly 18 and 89 years old and lived in over 20 US regions. Only in-frame clones appear in the TCRdb table, and some are missing; sequencing was by immunoSEQ multiplex PCR. The table lists around 300,000 clones, more than 70% of them singletons. This chain uses TRBV27 with TRBJ2-2; TRBD2 matches at 11 bases. Input material: PBMCs or T cells enriched from blood (not recorded which). The source is a woman aged 55-75 years in a cohort exposed to, infected with or recovered from COVID-19 (not recorded which). CDR3: CASRYSGRATGELFF. The DNA for the CDR3 is TGTGCCAGCAGGTATAGCGGGAGGGCGACCGGGGAGCTGTTTTTT.